The 20 T cell receptor beta chains given below trace back to one sample, sequenced in a study of cytomegalovirus exposure and HLA in healthy donors. This PCR relied on a set of 60 Vbeta primers and 13 Jbeta primers. TCRdb's copy holds only in-frame clones and misses some; the assay was immunoSEQ multiplex PCR. Of some 150,000 clones in the sample, 75% to 80% were seen once. Material for sequencing was PBMCs. The source is a female donor in good health and CMV-seronegative.

The sample holds many counts of this clone. The rearrangement joins TRBV6-4 to TRBJ2-1, with D perhaps matching TRBD1 (5 bases). The CDR3 has 13 residues. V was trimmed by 0 bases and J by 6 bases, leaving 6 bases between them. Germline CDR1 is MRHNA and CDR2 is SNTAGT. CDR3 bases: TGTGCCAGCAGTGACTCGACAGTCAATGAGCAGTTCTTC. This codes for CASSDSTVNEQFF.

This clone was seen once. The rearrangement joins TRBV6-1 to TRBJ2-3; 11 nucleotides agree with TRBD2. V shed 4 bases and J 4 bases; nucleotides not matched to a gene: 4. Germline CDR1 MNHNS, CDR2 SASEGT. The CDR3 has 15 residues. The CDR3 spells CASSALAGGADTQYF. Written as DNA, the CDR3 is TGTGCCAGCAGTGCCCTAGCGGGAGGCGCAGATACGCAGTATTTT.

This chain uses TRBV9 with TRBJ2-7; 7 bases match TRBD1. The V gene end was trimmed by 7 bases and the J gene end by 3 bases; junction bases not matched to a gene: 10. The CDR3 sequence is 14 residues long. The germline CDR1 and CDR2 sequences are SGDLS and YYNGEE. The DNA for the CDR3 is TGTGCCAGCTCGCCCGGGACAGAGGGCTACGAGCAGTACTTC. As protein: CASSPGTEGYEQYF.

The V gene is TRBV6-5, the J gene TRBJ1-2, with 7 bases lining up with TRBD1. This CDR3 has 14 residues. Germline CDR1 is MNHEY and CDR2 is SVGAGI. V lost 2 bases to trimming and J lost 7 bases; unmatched junction nucleotides: 7. The CDR3 loop is CASSYGYRGGGYTF. CDR3 nucleotides: TGTGCCAGCAGTTACGGGTACAGGGGCGGTGGCTACACCTTC.

The J gene is TRBJ2-1, the V gene TRBV6-5, with D perhaps matching TRBD2 (5 bases). V lost 0 bases to trimming and J lost 4 bases, with 13 bases between them. This CDR3 spans 16 amino acids. Germline assignment: CDR1 MNHEY and CDR2 SVGAGI. CDR3 sequence reads: CASSYSSLAPYNEQFF. CDR3 nucleotide sequence: TGTGCCAGCAGTTACTCGAGTCTAGCCCCATACAATGAGCAGTTCTTC.

The V gene is TRBV7-9, the J gene TRBJ2-5; maybe TRBD2 (5 bases). Trimming removed 5 bases at V and 4 bases at J, with 14 bases between. The CDR3 loop spans 14 amino acids. In germline, CDR1 is SEHNR, CDR2 FQNEAQ (reference sequence). In DNA, the CDR3 is TGTGCCAGCAGCCGGGGAGAGGGCTTAGAGACCCAGTACTTC. It translates to CASSRGEGLETQYF.

This rearrangement joins TRBV12-5 to TRBJ1-1, with D possibly matching TRBD1 (5 bases). The V end was cut by 7 bases, the J end by 5 bases, with 14 bases between. This CDR3 is built from 13 residues. Germline V lookup: CDR1 LGHNT, CDR2 FRNRAP. The CDR3 DNA is TGTGCTAGTGTCCCCGGGGGGTTGACTGAAGCTTTCTTT. Translation gives CASVPGGLTEAFF. The full variable domain, its missing parts supplied by reference TRBV12-5 and TRBJ1-1, is DARVTQTPRHKVTEMGQEVTMRCQPILGHNTVFWYRQTMMQGLELLAYFRNRAPLDDSGMPKDRFSAEMPDATLATLKIQPSEPRDSAVYFCASVPGGLTEAFFGQGTRLTVV.

The rearrangement uses TRBV29-1 and TRBJ2-7; 8 positions match TRBD1. CDR3 length: 12 amino acids. The V segment lost 8 bases and the J segment 4 bases; nucleotides outside the gene matches: 7. CDR1 and CDR2 from the germline V gene are SQVTM and ANQGSEA. In DNA form, the CDR3 reads TGCAGCACCAGGACAGGGTTGTACGAGCAGTACTTC. It translates to CSTRTGLYEQYF.

The chain joins TRBV2 to TRBJ2-5, with a tentative D call TRBD2 (5 bases). The CDR3 has 14 residues. The germline V and J ends were trimmed by 6 bases and 2 bases, with 13 bases remaining between them. Germline V CDR1 and CDR2: SNHLY, FYNNEI. The CDR3 DNA sequence: TGTGCCAGCAGACCCGGCGAGCGGCAAGAGACCCAGTACTTC. Translated, it gives CASRPGERQETQYF.

The chain links TRBV29-1 to TRBJ1-1; 8 bases are a match to TRBD1. With 2 bases clipped from V and 7 bases from J, the junction kept 12 bases outside the gene matches. The CDR3 is 15 residues long. CDR1 is SQVTM and CDR2 is ANQGSEA in the germline V gene. CDR3 sequence reads: CSVELGPDRVNEAFF. The CDR3 DNA is TGCAGCGTTGAACTAGGGCCGGACAGGGTGAATGAAGCTTTCTTT.

The chain employs TRBV27 and TRBJ1-2, with 11 bases matching TRBD1. V was pared by 6 bases and J by 3 bases, with 3 bases of the junction left unmatched. The CDR3 loop spans 14 amino acids. Germline CDR1 MNHEY, CDR2 SMNVEV (reference sequence). The CDR3 nucleotides read TGTGCCAGCAGGGGGACAGGGGGGTACTATGGCTACACCTTC. It yields the protein CASRGTGGYYGYTF.

The J gene is TRBJ2-1, the V gene TRBV10-1, with TRBD1 matching 11 bases. Unmatched junction bases numbered 9, after V lost 3 bases and J lost 8 bases. The V gene's germline CDR1 is WNHNN and CDR2 SYGVQD (reference sequence). This CDR3 contains 16 residues. CDR3 amino acids: CASSDLDRGLRDEQFF. Written as DNA, the CDR3 is TGCGCCAGCAGTGACCTGGACAGGGGGCTTCGGGATGAGCAGTTCTTC.

This chain connects TRBV29-1 to TRBJ2-1, with 12 bases identical to TRBD2. V was clipped by 5 bases and J by 2 bases; unmatched bases: 4. This CDR3 region has 15 residues. In germline, CDR1 is SQVTM, CDR2 ANQGSEA. The CDR3 reads CSVHGLAGTYNEQFF. The CDR3, as DNA: TGCAGCGTTCATGGACTAGCGGGGACCTACAATGAGCAGTTCTTC.

The chain uses TRBV7-2 and TRBJ2-3, with a weak D call TRBD1 (7 bases). The CDR3 is 14 residues long. V lost 2 bases to trimming and J lost 6 bases, with 12 bases between them. The germline gives CDR1 SGHTA, CDR2 FQGNSA. The CDR3 loop is CASSLKTGRDTQYF. CDR3 nucleotide sequence: TGTGCCAGCAGCTTAAAGACAGGGAGGGATACGCAGTATTTT.

The chain recombines TRBV6-1 with TRBJ2-1; 7 bases are shared with TRBD2. Trimming took 2 bases from V and 0 from J; bases not matched to a gene: 19. Germline V CDR1 and CDR2: MNHNS, SASEGT. This CDR3 comprises 21 residues. The CDR3 spells CASSELRLAESSKSSYNEQFF. For the CDR3, the DNA is TGTGCCAGCAGTGAATTAAGGCTAGCGGAATCTTCAAAGAGCTCCTACAATGAGCAGTTCTTC.

This clone was counted only a few times. The chain combines TRBV28 with TRBJ1-1; D is ambiguous. The CDR3 sequence is 12 residues long. V dropped 2 bases and J dropped 5 bases, with 6 bases sitting between them. Germline CDR1 and CDR2: MDHEN and SYDVKM. CDR3 sequence (DNA): TGTGCCAGCAGTTTACCCCTGACTGAAGCTTTCTTT. Translated, it gives CASSLPLTEAFF.

This clone appeared a few times. The chain recombines TRBV7-9 with TRBJ1-4; weak D call: TRBD1 (5 bases). V shed 1 base and J shed 3 bases, with 9 bases lying between them. Germline CDR1 SEHNR, CDR2 FQNEAQ (reference sequence). The CDR3 has 15 residues. The CDR3 DNA reads as TGTGCCAGCAGCTTAGTGGACATACCTAATGAAAAACTGTTTTTT. Amino acids: CASSLVDIPNEKLFF.

This sequence joins TRBV4-2 and TRBJ2-3; TRBD2 matches at 8 bases. Per germline, CDR1 LGHNA and CDR2 YNFKEQ. The CDR3 runs 18 residues. J was trimmed by 3 bases and V by 0 bases; bases with no gene match: 11. The CDR3 here is CASSQDPPSGYSTDTQYF. The CDR3 DNA is TGTGCCAGCAGCCAAGATCCCCCTAGCGGGTATAGTACAGATACGCAGTATTTT.

This chain links TRBV11-2 with TRBJ2-7; 12 nucleotides line up with TRBD1. The CDR3 contains 18 residues. CDR1 SGHAT and CDR2 FQNNGV come from the germline V gene. The trim removed 5 bases at V and 2 bases at J, leaving 13 bases unmatched. The DNA for the CDR3 is TGTGCCAGCAGCCTACGGGACAGGGGGCCCCTACCTACCTACGAGCAGTACTTC. This gives the protein CASSLRDRGPLPTYEQYF.

The chain couples TRBV9 to TRBJ2-5; perhaps TRBD2 as D (5 bases). The end of the DNA aligns better with TRBJ2-7, so the J call may be wrong. The CDR3 is made up of 17 amino acids. Germline CDR1 SGDLS, CDR2 YYNGEE. DNA for the CDR3: TGTGCCAGCAGCGTAGCTCCCTCCGGGATTATTACTTACGAGCAGTACTTC. The encoded protein is CASSVAPSGIITYEQYF.